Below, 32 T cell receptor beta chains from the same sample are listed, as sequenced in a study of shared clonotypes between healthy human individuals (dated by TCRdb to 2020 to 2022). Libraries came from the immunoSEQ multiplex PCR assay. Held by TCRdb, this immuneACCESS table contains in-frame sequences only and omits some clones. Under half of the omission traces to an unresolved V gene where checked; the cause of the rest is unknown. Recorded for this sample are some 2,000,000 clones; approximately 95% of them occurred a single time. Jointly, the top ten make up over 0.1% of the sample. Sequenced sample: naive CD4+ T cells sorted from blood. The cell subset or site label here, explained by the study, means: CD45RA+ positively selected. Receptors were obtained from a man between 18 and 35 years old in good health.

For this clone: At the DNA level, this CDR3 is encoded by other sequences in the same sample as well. This CDR3 is CASSPGGYNSPLHF. Here the CDR3 DNA reads TGCGCCAGCAGTCCTGGGGGTTATAATTCACCCCTCCACTTT. This chain joins TRBV4-1 and TRBJ1-6, with TRBD1 as a possible D gene (5 bases). CDR1 and CDR2 (germline): MGHRA, YSYEKL. The CDR3 runs 14 residues. Trimming stripped 6 bases from V and 4 bases from J, with 10 bases between.

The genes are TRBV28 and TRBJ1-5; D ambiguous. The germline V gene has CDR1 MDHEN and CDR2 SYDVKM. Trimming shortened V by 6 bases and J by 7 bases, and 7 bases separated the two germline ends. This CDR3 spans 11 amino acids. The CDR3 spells CASSPGQPQHF. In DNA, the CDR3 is TGTGCCAGCAGCCCCGGGCAGCCCCAGCATTTT.

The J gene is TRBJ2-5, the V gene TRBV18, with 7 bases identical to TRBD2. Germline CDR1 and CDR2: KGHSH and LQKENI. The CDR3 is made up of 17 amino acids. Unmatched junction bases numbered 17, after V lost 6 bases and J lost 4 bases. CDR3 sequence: CASSSNRDVGRGETQYF. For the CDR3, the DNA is TGTGCCAGCTCGTCAAACCGGGACGTTGGGAGGGGAGAGACCCAGTACTTC.

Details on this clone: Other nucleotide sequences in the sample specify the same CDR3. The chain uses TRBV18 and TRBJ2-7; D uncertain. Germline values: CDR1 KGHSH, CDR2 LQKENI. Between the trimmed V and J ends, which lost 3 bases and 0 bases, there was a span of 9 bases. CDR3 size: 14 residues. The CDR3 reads CASSPGGSSYEQYF. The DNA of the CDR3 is TGTGCCAGCTCACCCGGCGGCAGCTCCTACGAGCAGTACTTC.

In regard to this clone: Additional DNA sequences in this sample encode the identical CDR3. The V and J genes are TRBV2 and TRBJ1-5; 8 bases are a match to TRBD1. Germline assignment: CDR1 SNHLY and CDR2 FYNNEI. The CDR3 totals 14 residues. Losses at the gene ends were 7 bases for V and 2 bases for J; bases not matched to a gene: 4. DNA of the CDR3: TGTGCCAGCACAGGACAGGGTGGCAATCAGCCCCAGCATTTT. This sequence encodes CASTGQGGNQPQHF.

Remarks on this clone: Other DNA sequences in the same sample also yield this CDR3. The DNA of the CDR3 is TGCGCCAGCAGCTTAACAGGGGCCCAAGAGACCCAGTACTTC. Translation: CASSLTGAQETQYF. This chain connects TRBV5-1 to TRBJ2-5; TRBD1 matches at 7 bases. The J segment lost 1 base and the V segment lost 2 bases, leaving 2 bases of the junction unmatched. This CDR3 is built from 14 residues. The germline V gene has CDR1 SGHRS and CDR2 YFSETQ. The full variable domain, in which reference TRBV5-1 and TRBJ2-5 provide the parts outside the CDR3, is KAGVTQTPRYLIKTRGQQVTLSCSPISGHRSVSWYQQTPGQGLQFLFEYFSETQRNKGNFPGRFSGRQFSNSRSEMNVSTLELGDSALYLCASSLTGAQETQYFGPGTRLLVL.

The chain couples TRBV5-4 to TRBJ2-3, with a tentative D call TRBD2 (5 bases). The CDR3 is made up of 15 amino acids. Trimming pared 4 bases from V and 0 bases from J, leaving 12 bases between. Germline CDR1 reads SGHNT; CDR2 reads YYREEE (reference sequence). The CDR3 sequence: CASSARVSSTDTQYF. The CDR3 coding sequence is TGTGCCAGCAGCGCGCGGGTATCTAGCACAGATACGCAGTATTTT.

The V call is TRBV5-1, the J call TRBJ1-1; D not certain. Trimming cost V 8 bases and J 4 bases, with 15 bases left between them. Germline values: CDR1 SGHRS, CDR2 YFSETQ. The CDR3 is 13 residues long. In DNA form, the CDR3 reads TGCGCCAGTAACTTTTTGGGTTCCACTGAAGCTTTCTTT. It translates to CASNFLGSTEAFF.

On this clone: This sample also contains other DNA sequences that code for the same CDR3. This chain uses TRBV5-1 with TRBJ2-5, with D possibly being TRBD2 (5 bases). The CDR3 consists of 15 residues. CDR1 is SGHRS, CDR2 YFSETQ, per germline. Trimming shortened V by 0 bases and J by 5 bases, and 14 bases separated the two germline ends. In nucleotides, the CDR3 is TGCGCCAGCAGCTTGGTTCCAGGCCCGGGGGAGACCCAGTACTTC. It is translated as CASSLVPGPGETQYF.

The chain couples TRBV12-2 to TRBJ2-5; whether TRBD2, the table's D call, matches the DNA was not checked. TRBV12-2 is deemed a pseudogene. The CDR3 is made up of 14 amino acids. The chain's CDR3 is CASRSGGEWETQYF. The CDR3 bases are TGTGCAAGTCGCTCCGGGGGGGAATGGGAGACCCAGTACTTC.

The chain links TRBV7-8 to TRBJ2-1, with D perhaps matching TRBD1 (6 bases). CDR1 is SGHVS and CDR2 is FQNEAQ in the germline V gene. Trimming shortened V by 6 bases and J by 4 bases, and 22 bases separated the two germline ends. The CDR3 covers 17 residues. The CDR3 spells CASRNGIRTESYNEQFF. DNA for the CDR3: TGTGCCAGCAGAAATGGAATCCGGACAGAAAGTTACAATGAGCAGTTCTTC.

CDR3 sequence reads: CASSEMYSLEQYF. The CDR3 DNA follows: TGTGCCAGCAGTGAAATGTATTCTCTCGAGCAGTACTTC. The chain recombines TRBV6-1 with TRBJ2-7, with D hard to call. Germline loops: CDR1 MNHNS, CDR2 SASEGT. The CDR3 consists of 13 residues. Trimming pared 2 bases from V and 6 bases from J, leaving 11 bases between.

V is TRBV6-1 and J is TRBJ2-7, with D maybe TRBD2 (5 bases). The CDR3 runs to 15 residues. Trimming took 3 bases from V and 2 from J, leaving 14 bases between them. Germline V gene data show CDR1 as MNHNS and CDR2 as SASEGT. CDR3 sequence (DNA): TGTGCCAGCAGTGAGTCGGGCCCGGGAACCTACGAGCAGTACTTC. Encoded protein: CASSESGPGTYEQYF.

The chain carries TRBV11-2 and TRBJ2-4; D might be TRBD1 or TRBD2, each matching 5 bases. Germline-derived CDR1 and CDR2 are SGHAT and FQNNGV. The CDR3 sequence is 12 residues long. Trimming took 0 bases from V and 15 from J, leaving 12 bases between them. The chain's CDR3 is CASSLELGVTYF. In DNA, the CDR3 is TGTGCCAGCAGCTTAGAGTTGGGGGTGACGTACTTC.

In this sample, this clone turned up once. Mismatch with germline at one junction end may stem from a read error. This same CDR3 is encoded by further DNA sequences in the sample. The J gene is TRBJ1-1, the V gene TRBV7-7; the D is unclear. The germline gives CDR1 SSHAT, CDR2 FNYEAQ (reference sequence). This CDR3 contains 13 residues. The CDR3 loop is CASSLQENTEAFF. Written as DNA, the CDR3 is TGTGCTAGCAGCCTCCAGGAGAACACTGAAGCTTTCTTT.

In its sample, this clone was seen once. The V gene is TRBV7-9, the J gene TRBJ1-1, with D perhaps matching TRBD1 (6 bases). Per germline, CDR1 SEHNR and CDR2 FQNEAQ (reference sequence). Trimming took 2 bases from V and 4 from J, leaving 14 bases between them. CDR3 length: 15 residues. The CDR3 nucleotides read TGTGCCAGCAGCTTATGGGGGGCAGGGAGCACTGAAGCTTTCTTT. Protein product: CASSLWGAGSTEAFF. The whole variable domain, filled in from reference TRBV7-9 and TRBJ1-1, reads DTGVSQNPRHKITKRGQNVTFRCDPISEHNRLYWYRQTLGQGPEFLTYFQNEAQLEKSRLLSDRFSAERPKGSFSTLEIQRTEQGDSAMYLCASSLWGAGSTEAFFGQGTRLTVV.

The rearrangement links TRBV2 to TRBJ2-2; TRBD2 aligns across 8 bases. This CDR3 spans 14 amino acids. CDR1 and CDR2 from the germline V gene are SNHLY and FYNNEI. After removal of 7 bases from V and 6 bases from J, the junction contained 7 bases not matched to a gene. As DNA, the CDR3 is TGTGCCAGCACCAAAGCGGGGGTCGCCGGGGAGCTGTTTTTT. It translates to CASTKAGVAGELFF.

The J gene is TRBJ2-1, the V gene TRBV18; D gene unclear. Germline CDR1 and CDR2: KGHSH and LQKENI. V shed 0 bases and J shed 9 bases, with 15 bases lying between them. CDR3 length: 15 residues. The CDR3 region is CASSPPSSAQAEQFF. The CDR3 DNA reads TGTGCCAGCTCACCACCGTCTTCAGCCCAGGCTGAGCAGTTCTTC.

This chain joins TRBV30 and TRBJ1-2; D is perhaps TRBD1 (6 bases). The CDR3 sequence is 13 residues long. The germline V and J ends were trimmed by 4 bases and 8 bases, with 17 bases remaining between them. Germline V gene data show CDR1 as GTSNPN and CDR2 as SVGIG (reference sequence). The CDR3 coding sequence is TGTGCCTGGAAGGGGGTTTTAAGGGCAGGCTACACCTTC. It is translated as CAWKGVLRAGYTF.

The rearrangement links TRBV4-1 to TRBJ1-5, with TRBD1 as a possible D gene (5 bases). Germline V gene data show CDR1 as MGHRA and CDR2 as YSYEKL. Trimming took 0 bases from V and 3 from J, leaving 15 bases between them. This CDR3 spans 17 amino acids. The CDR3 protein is CASSQDVGRSFNQPQHF. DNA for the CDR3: TGCGCCAGCAGCCAAGATGTGGGACGGTCCTTCAATCAGCCCCAGCATTTT.

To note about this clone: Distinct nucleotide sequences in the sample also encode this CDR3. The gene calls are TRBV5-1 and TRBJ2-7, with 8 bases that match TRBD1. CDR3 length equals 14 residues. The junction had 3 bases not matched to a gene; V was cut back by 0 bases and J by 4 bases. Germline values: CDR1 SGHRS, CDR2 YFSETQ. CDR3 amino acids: CASSLAGQGYEQYF. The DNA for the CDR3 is TGCGCCAGCAGCTTGGCAGGACAGGGATACGAGCAGTACTTC.

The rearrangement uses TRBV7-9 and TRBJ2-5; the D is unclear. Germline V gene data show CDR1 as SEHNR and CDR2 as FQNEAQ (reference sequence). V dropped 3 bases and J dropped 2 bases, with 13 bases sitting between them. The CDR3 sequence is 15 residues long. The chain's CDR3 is CASSFGVSPQETQYF. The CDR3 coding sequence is TGTGCCAGCAGCTTTGGCGTTAGCCCTCAAGAGACCCAGTACTTC. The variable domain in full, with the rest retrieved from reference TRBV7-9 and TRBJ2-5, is DTGVSQNPRHKITKRGQNVTFRCDPISEHNRLYWYRQTLGQGPEFLTYFQNEAQLEKSRLLSDRFSAERPKGSFSTLEIQRTEQGDSAMYLCASSFGVSPQETQYFGPGTRLLVL.

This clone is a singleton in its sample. CDR3 in amino acids: CASSLTGEYGYTF. The CDR3 DNA reads TGTGCCAGCAGTCTTACAGGGGAGTACGGCTACACCTTC. The rearrangement joins TRBV5-5 to TRBJ1-2; the match to TRBD1 covers 7 bases. The CDR3 totals 13 residues. Germline lookup yields CDR1 SGHKS and CDR2 YYEKEE (reference sequence). Trimming took 5 bases from V and 8 from J; bases not matched to a gene: 9. Full variable domain (remainder filled in from reference TRBV5-5 and TRBJ1-2): DAGVTQSPTHLIKTRGQQVTLRCSPISGHKSVSWYQQVLGQGPQFIFQYYEKEERGRGNFPDRFSARQFPNYSSELNVNALLLGDSALYLCASSLTGEYGYTFGSGTRLTVV.

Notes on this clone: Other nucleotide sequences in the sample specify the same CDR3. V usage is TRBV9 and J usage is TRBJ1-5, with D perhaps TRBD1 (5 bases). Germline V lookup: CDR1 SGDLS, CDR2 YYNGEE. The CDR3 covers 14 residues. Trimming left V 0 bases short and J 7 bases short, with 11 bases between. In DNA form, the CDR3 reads TGTGCCAGCAGCGTAGGGCAGGGAGGCCAGCCCCAGCATTTT. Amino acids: CASSVGQGGQPQHF.

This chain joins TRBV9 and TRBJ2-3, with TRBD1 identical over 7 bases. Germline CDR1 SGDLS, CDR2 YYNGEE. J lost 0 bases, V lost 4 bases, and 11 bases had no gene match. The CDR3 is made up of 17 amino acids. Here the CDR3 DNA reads TGTGCCAGCAGCCCCCAGCCAGGGACAGCTAGCACAGATACGCAGTATTTT. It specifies CASSPQPGTASTDTQYF.

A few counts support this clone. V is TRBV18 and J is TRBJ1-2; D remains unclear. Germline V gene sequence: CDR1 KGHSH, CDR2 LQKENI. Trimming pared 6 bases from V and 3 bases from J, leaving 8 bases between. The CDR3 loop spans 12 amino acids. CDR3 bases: TGTGCCAGCTCGCTAGAGGACTATGGCTACACCTTC. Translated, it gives CASSLEDYGYTF.

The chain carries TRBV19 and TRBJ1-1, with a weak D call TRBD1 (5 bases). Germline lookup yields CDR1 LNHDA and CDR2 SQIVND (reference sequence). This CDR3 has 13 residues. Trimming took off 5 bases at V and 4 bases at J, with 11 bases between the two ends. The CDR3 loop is CASSSGEFTEAFF. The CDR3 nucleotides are TGTGCCAGTAGTTCGGGGGAGTTCACTGAAGCTTTCTTT.

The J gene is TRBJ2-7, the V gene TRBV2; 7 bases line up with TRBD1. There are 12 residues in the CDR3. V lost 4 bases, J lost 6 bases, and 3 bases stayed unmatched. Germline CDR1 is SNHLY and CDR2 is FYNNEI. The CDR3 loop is CASSGQGVEQYF. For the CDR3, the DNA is TGTGCCAGCAGTGGACAGGGTGTCGAGCAGTACTTC.

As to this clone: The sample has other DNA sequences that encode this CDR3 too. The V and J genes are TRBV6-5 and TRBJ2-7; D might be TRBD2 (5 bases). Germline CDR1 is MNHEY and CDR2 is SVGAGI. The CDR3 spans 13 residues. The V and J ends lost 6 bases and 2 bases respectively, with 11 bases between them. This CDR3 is CASSLPGTYEQYF. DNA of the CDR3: TGTGCCAGCAGCCTCCCCGGGACCTACGAGCAGTACTTC.

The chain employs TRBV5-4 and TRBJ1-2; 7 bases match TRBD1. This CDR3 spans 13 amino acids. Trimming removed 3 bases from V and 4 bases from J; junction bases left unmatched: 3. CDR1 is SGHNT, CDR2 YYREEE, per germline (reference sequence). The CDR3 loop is CASSSTGPYGYTF. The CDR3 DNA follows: TGTGCCAGCAGCTCGACAGGGCCCTATGGCTACACCTTC.

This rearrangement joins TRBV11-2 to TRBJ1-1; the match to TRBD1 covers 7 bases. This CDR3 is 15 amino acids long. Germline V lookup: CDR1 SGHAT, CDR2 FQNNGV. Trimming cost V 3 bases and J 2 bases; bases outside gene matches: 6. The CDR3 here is CASSFLTGTNTEAFF. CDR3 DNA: TGTGCCAGCAGCTTCCTGACAGGGACAAACACTGAAGCTTTCTTT.

The CDR3 DNA follows: TGTGCCAGCAGCATGGACAGGGGAGGAACTGAAGCTTTCTTT. Translation gives CASSMDRGGTEAFF. The rearrangement links TRBV7-2 to TRBJ1-1; 9 bases are a match to TRBD1. CDR1 is SGHTA and CDR2 is FQGNSA in the germline V gene. Unmatched junction bases numbered 6, after V lost 5 bases and J lost 5 bases. This CDR3 is 14 amino acids long.